Following are 9 T cell receptor beta chains from one sample sequenced in a study of beta chain features in type 1 diabetes. Study conclusions and caveats: TCRB CDR3s from Type 1 diabetes patients were moderately but significantly shorter in all four CD4+ subsets.

Expressed TCRB transcripts were sequenced, since all the RNA that had been isolated was reverse transcribed. The data were produced by immunoSEQ multiplex PCR, yet TCRdb's version contains in-frame clones alone and is incomplete. The sample has some 110,000 clones; roughly 15% are singletons. These receptors' targets are unknown. Sequenced material: central memory CD4+ T cells from blood. These receptor sequences come from a young man with type 1 diabetes.

The chain employs TRBV13 and TRBJ2-7, with D possibly matching TRBD1 (6 bases). V dropped 0 bases and J dropped 2 bases, with 11 bases sitting between them. Germline CDR1 and CDR2: PRHDT and FYEKMQ (reference sequence). This CDR3 region has 15 residues. The CDR3 nucleotides are TGTGCCAGCAGCTTAGGCTCACAGGGAACCTACGAGCAGTACTTC. It codes for CASSLGSQGTYEQYF.

There are a few counts of this clone. The V call is TRBV9, the J call TRBJ2-5; 7 bases are a match to TRBD1. V was pared by 4 bases and J by 5 bases, with 8 bases of the junction left unmatched. The CDR3 has 14 amino acids. Germline-derived CDR1 and CDR2 are SGDLS and YYNGEE. The CDR3 DNA reads TGTGCCAGCAGCCTAGAGGGGGCGAAGGAGACCCAGTACTTC. Protein product: CASSLEGAKETQYF.

This clone was observed a handful of times. The chain couples TRBV27 to TRBJ2-3, with D possibly TRBD2 on 5 matching bases. The CDR3 consists of 16 residues. The V end lost 0 bases, the J end lost 4 bases, and 14 bases lay between the germline ends. The germline CDR1 and CDR2 sequences are MNHEY and SMNVEV (reference sequence). CDR3 DNA: TGTGCCAGCAGTTTATCGACGCCCACCGGGGCAGATACGCAGTATTTT. As protein: CASSLSTPTGADTQYF.

The chain has TRBV15 and TRBJ1-2, with D perhaps TRBD1 (6 bases). Germline CDR1 reads LNHNV; CDR2 reads YYDKDF (reference sequence). This CDR3 comprises 15 residues. The ends were cut back, 1 base at V and 2 bases at J, with 11 bases in the middle. The CDR3 coding sequence is TGTGCCACCAGCAGAGGAGGGGGTCGGAACTATGGCTACACCTTC. Residues: CATSRGGGRNYGYTF.

The rearrangement uses TRBV7-2 and TRBJ2-3; no clear D. This CDR3 comprises 15 residues. The germline V and J ends were trimmed by 4 bases and 0 bases, with 11 bases remaining between them. Germline values: CDR1 SGHTA, CDR2 FQGNSA. CDR3 sequence: CASSSAYLSTDTQYF. Written as DNA, the CDR3 is TGTGCCAGCAGCTCAGCTTACCTCAGCACAGATACGCAGTATTTT.

This clone was counted a few times. The chain joins TRBV7-9 to TRBJ2-2, with 8 bases lining up with TRBD1. This CDR3 region has 14 residues. CDR1 is SEHNR, CDR2 FQNEAQ, per germline (reference sequence). The trim removed 3 bases at V and 5 bases at J, leaving 2 bases unmatched. CDR3 coding DNA: TGTGCCAGCAGCTTGGACAGGGAGACCGGGGAGCTGTTTTTT. It codes for CASSLDRETGELFF.

This clone was seen only a few times. The rearrangement links TRBV4-3 to TRBJ1-3; unclear D gene. V was shortened by 0 bases and J by 3 bases, with 9 bases between the two germline ends. Per germline, CDR1 LGHNA and CDR2 YSLEER. The CDR3 consists of 15 residues. As DNA, the CDR3 is TGCGCCAGCAGCCAAGATGTTGGTTTTGGAAACACCATATATTTT. Translating gives CASSQDVGFGNTIYF.

This clone was observed a few times. This chain joins TRBV7-2 and TRBJ2-3; D possibly uses TRBD1 or TRBD2 (6 bases each). The CDR3 spans 15 residues. CDR1 SGHTA and CDR2 FQGNSA come from the germline V gene. V was pared by 6 bases and J by 1 base, with 14 bases between. CDR3 region: CASSFGGYGTDTQYF. CDR3 bases: TGTGCCAGCAGTTTCGGGGGCTATGGCACAGATACGCAGTATTTT.

The chain links TRBV7-8 to TRBJ2-5; weak D call: TRBD1 (5 bases). The CDR3 contains 13 residues. V lost 0 bases to trimming and J lost 5 bases, with 7 bases between them. Germline V gene data show CDR1 as SGHVS and CDR2 as FQNEAQ. The CDR3 sequence: CASSLAPGETQYF. In DNA form, the CDR3 reads TGTGCCAGCAGCTTAGCTCCAGGGGAGACCCAGTACTTC. The full variable domain, completed using reference TRBV7-8 and TRBJ2-5, is GAGVSQSPRYKVAKRGQDVALRCDPISGHVSLFWYQQALGQGPEFLTYFQNEAQLDKSGLPSDRFFAERPEGSVSTLKIQRTQQEDSAVYLCASSLAPGETQYFGPGTRLLVL.